The source of this T cell receptor (beta chain) is a study of identical twins. TCRdb redid the calling of the 5' RACE reads with MiXCR, one entry per CDR3 protein. The table lists about 470,000 distinct CDR3 sequences, less than 25% of them singletons. General study points: Recombination models fit unrelated individuals' TCR alpha sharing but underestimated twins'.

This clonotype was detected a few times. No antigen is known for it. CDR3 size: 14 residues. Germline loops: CDR1 LNHNV, CDR2 YYDKDF (reference sequence). With 1 base clipped from V and 7 bases from J, the junction kept 6 bases outside the gene matches. This sample also belongs to another study, concerning T cells expressing NK-cell markers. From that report: Cells sorted as CD3+CD56+NKG2C+, CD3+CD56+NKG2C- and CD3+CD56-NKG2C+ T cells supplied the TCR beta repertoires. NKG2C+ dominant clonotypes from 5 to 7 donors made up roughly 1.0-7.0% of CD8+ T cells. Expanded NKG2C+ T cell clones had unclear HCMV specificity.

The clonotype was recovered from a woman younger than 35 in good health. The chain employs TRBV15 and TRBJ1-1; 7 bases match TRBD1. The sample taken for sequencing was CD4+ T cells sorted from blood. CDR3 coding DNA: TGTGCCACCAGCAGAGGTCGGGACAGTCTTGAAGCTTTCTTT. Protein product: CATSRGRDSLEAFF. The full variable domain, rest sourced from reference TRBV15 and TRBJ1-1, is DAMVIQNPRYQVTQFGKPVTLSCSQTLNHNVMYWYQQKSSQAPKLLFHYYDKDFNNEADTPDNFQSRRPNTSFCFLDIRSPGLGDTAMYLCATSRGRDSLEAFFGQGTRLTVV.